This T cell receptor beta chain was sequenced for a study of blood T cell repertoires in COVID-19. Study summary: The United States, Italy and Spain provided the acute and convalescent COVID-19 samples. The cDNA or gDNA used as material had been derived from T cells, B-cell-depleted T cells, or PBMCs.

Original data processing: Reference gene primer amplification gave estimated nucleated cell counts. The method was immunoSEQ multiplex PCR; TCRdb's version includes in-frame clones alone and lacks a portion of them. The D gene and trimming were derived from the DNA, and the V and J assignments and clone size from that table. The sample holds about 150,000 clones, approximately 86% seen once. The TCR comes from a man aged 45-65 years with active or convalescent COVID-19. The sequencing input was peripheral blood.

CDR3 nucleotides: TGTGCCAGCAGCTTAGATTCAGGGACTACTTTCGGTGAGCAGTTCTTC. Translating gives CASSLDSGTTFGEQFF. V gene TRBV7-6 combines with J gene TRBJ2-1, with TRBD2 matching over 7 bases. Germline V lookup: CDR1 SGHVS, CDR2 FNYEAQ. Trimming cost V 1 base and J 9 bases; bases outside gene matches: 12. CDR3 length equals 16 residues.